The 23 T cell receptor beta chains below all came from one sample that was sequenced in a study of blood T cell repertoires in COVID-19. The assay was immunoSEQ multiplex PCR, and TCRdb's table has in-frame clones only and misses some. The table lists 300,000 to 350,000 clones, approximately 88% of them singletons. Material: PBMCs or T cells enriched from blood (not recorded which). The receptor source for this set is a man between 25 and 39 years old who had recovered from COVID-19.

J is TRBJ1-5 and V is TRBV28; D may be TRBD1 (6 bases). Germline V lookup: CDR1 MDHEN, CDR2 SYDVKM. Trimming removed 2 bases at V and 6 bases at J, with 14 bases between. This CDR3 spans 15 amino acids. CDR3 in amino acids: CASSLLQGGGQPQHF. Here the CDR3 DNA reads TGTGCCAGCAGTTTACTGCAGGGAGGGGGTCAGCCCCAGCATTTT.

The chain joins TRBV19 to TRBJ2-7; D perhaps matches TRBD1 (6 bases). The CDR3 sequence is 15 residues long. The germline V and J ends were trimmed by 3 bases and 3 bases, with 15 bases remaining between them. The germline gives CDR1 LNHDA, CDR2 SQIVND (reference sequence). The chain's CDR3 is CASSIWDIGVYEQYF. The DNA of the CDR3 is TGTGCCAGTAGTATTTGGGACATAGGGGTCTACGAGCAGTACTTC.

This clone was recorded a few times. This CDR3 is also generated by other DNA sequences in the sample. The gene calls are TRBV12-3 or TRBV12-4 and TRBJ1-2; D is ambiguous. V was cut by 5 bases and J by 8 bases, with 9 bases left in between. The CDR3 extends over 11 amino acids. The CDR3 loop reads CASSLAQGYTF. Written as DNA, the CDR3 is TGTGCCAGCAGTCTTGCGCAAGGCTACACCTTC.

The chain uses TRBV28 and TRBJ2-7, with D tentatively TRBD2 (7 bases). CDR1 and CDR2 from the germline V gene are MDHEN and SYDVKM. Trimming cost V 5 bases and J 5 bases, with 19 bases left between them. This CDR3 comprises 15 residues. The CDR3 is CASSVTGRVGDEQYF. The CDR3 nucleotides are TGTGCCAGCAGTGTAACAGGGAGGGTAGGGGACGAGCAGTACTTC.

The chain joins TRBV18 to TRBJ2-5; 8 nucleotides match TRBD2. The CDR3 spans 14 residues. In germline, CDR1 is KGHSH, CDR2 LQKENI. V shed 5 bases, J shed 5 bases, and the junction held 7 bases outside the gene matches. CDR3 nucleotides: TGTGCCAGCTCAACGGGGGGGCCGGCGGAGACCCAGTACTTC. Translation gives CASSTGGPAETQYF.

This clone was seen just once. The gene calls are TRBV2 and TRBJ2-5; D might be TRBD2 (6 bases). V shed 5 bases and J shed 5 bases, with 15 bases lying between them. Per the germline V gene, CDR1 is SNHLY and CDR2 is FYNNEI. There are 14 residues in the CDR3. The CDR3 nucleotides read TGTGCCAGCAGTATGGAGGGTCGGATGGAGACCCAGTACTTC. Translated, it gives CASSMEGRMETQYF.

This chain joins TRBV5-6 and TRBJ2-3; 7 bases match TRBD2. The CDR3 spans 15 residues. V was clipped by 0 bases and J by 1 base; unmatched bases: 2. CDR1 SGHDT and CDR2 YYEEEE come from the germline V gene. The CDR3 DNA is TGTGCCAGCAGCTTGGGCCTAGCGGGCACAGATACGCAGTATTTT. As protein: CASSLGLAGTDTQYF. The entire variable domain, with the rest obtained from reference TRBV5-6 and TRBJ2-3, is as follows: DAGVTQSPTHLIKTRGQQVTLRCSPKSGHDTVSWYQQALGQGPQFIFQYYEEEERQRGNFPDRFSGHQFPNYSSELNVNALLLGDSALYLCASSLGLAGTDTQYFGPGTRLTVL.

This clone was counted a single time. The chain links TRBV3-1 (or the pseudogene TRBV3-2) to TRBJ2-1, with 7 nucleotides matching TRBD1. Germline V gives CDR1 LGHDT, CDR2 YNNKEL (reference sequence). CDR3 length: 15 residues. Trimming cost V 9 bases and J 5 bases; bases outside gene matches: 13. CDR3 DNA: TGTGCCAGTCACAGGGGTGAGGGTAGCCACAATGAGCAGTTCTTC. It codes for CASHRGEGSHNEQFF.

The sample holds one count of this clone. The J gene is TRBJ1-5, the V gene TRBV15; TRBD1 matches at 8 bases. This CDR3 comprises 15 residues. Unmatched junction bases numbered 7, after V lost 2 bases and J lost 7 bases. From germline, CDR1 is LNHNV and CDR2 YYDKDF (reference sequence). The CDR3 loop reads CATSRSGQGGQPQHF. The CDR3 DNA follows: TGTGCCACCAGCAGATCAGGACAGGGTGGCCAGCCCCAGCATTTT.

The genes are TRBV27 and TRBJ2-5, with no clear D. The CDR3 runs 15 residues. CDR1 and CDR2 (germline): MNHEY, SMNVEV (reference sequence). The germline V and J ends were trimmed by 0 bases and 5 bases, with 13 bases remaining between them. For the CDR3, the DNA is TGTGCCAGCAGTTTATCAGGCAGGTATCACGAGACCCAGTACTTC. Protein product: CASSLSGRYHETQYF.

This chain uses TRBV18 with TRBJ2-3, with 7 bases identical to TRBD2. The CDR3 runs 14 residues. Germline loops: CDR1 KGHSH, CDR2 LQKENI. J lost 2 bases, V lost 6 bases, and 5 bases had no gene match. This CDR3 is CASSPRGNTDTQYF. CDR3 DNA sequence: TGTGCCAGCTCTCCGCGGGGGAACACAGATACGCAGTATTTT.

The chain uses TRBV7-3 and TRBJ2-1, with a possible D match to TRBD1 (6 bases). Germline assignment: CDR1 SGHTA and CDR2 FQGTGA. Deletions cut 3 bases from V and 7 bases from J, with 13 bases between. The CDR3 covers 14 residues. CDR3 residues: CASSLAGAVNEQFF. The DNA of the CDR3 is TGTGCCAGCAGCTTGGCAGGGGCGGTGAATGAGCAGTTCTTC.

The rearrangement joins TRBV28 to TRBJ2-7; D unclear. Germline V gene sequence: CDR1 MDHEN, CDR2 SYDVKM. Trimming shortened V by 5 bases and J by 0 bases, and 11 bases separated the two germline ends. This CDR3 has 14 residues. The CDR3: CASSLIMSSYEQYF. CDR3 DNA: TGTGCCAGCAGTCTGATCATGAGCTCCTACGAGCAGTACTTC.

J is TRBJ1-2 and V is TRBV11-2; D ambiguous. Germline lookup yields CDR1 SGHAT and CDR2 FQNNGV. The CDR3 runs 13 residues. Between the trimmed V and J ends, which lost 0 bases and 10 bases, there was a span of 12 bases. For the CDR3, the DNA is TGTGCCAGCAGCTTAGACGCGGGGAGAGTCTACACCTTC. Protein product: CASSLDAGRVYTF.

The chain joins TRBV27 to TRBJ1-5; D gene ambiguous. This CDR3 comprises 13 residues. Germline V CDR1 and CDR2: MNHEY, SMNVEV (reference sequence). Trimming took 3 bases from V and 7 from J, leaving 10 bases between them. CDR3 sequence (DNA): TGTGCCAGCAGTTTTGGAAGGAGCCAGCCCCAGCATTTT. Residues: CASSFGRSQPQHF.

The rearrangement uses TRBV24-1 and TRBJ2-2; TRBD1 aligns across 9 bases. CDR3 length equals 15 residues. J lost 6 bases, V lost 3 bases, and 4 bases had no gene match. Per germline, CDR1 KGHDR and CDR2 SFDVKD. Here the CDR3 DNA reads TGTGCCACCAGTGATCGGGACAGGGTAGCCGGGGAGCTGTTTTTT. It encodes CATSDRDRVAGELFF.

CDR3 coding DNA: TGTGCCAGCAGTCCCCACCAAACAGGGATCTATGGCTACACCTTC. Its protein is CASSPHQTGIYGYTF. The chain joins TRBV27 to TRBJ1-2; TRBD1 might be the D (6 bases). The CDR3 runs 15 residues. In germline, CDR1 is MNHEY, CDR2 SMNVEV (reference sequence). Between the trimmed V and J ends, which lost 5 bases and 4 bases, there was a span of 17 bases.

V gene TRBV28 combines with J gene TRBJ1-2; 8 nucleotides match TRBD1. The germline V gene encodes CDR1 MDHEN and CDR2 SYDVKM. The CDR3 consists of 13 residues. Trimming cost V 7 bases and J 4 bases; bases outside gene matches: 5. CDR3 sequence reads: CASNLRGPYGYTF. The CDR3 DNA is TGTGCCAGCAACCTCAGGGGGCCCTATGGCTACACCTTC.

The chain is built from TRBV7-2 and TRBJ1-2; D is possibly TRBD1 (5 bases). Per germline, CDR1 SGHTA and CDR2 FQGNSA. CDR3 length equals 15 residues. V shed 1 base and J shed 3 bases, with 12 bases lying between them. CDR3 sequence reads: CASSLGDFVYYGYTF. The CDR3 DNA follows: TGTGCCAGCAGCTTAGGGGACTTTGTTTACTATGGCTACACCTTC. The entire variable domain, with the rest obtained from reference TRBV7-2 and TRBJ1-2, is as follows: GAGVSQSPSNKVTEKGKDVELRCDPISGHTALYWYRQSLGQGLEFLIYFQGNSAPDKSGLPSDRFSAERTGGSVSTLTIQRTQQEDSAVYLCASSLGDFVYYGYTFGSGTRLTVV.

This clone was seen a few times. J is TRBJ1-2 and V is TRBV7-3; TRBD1 agrees at 11 bases. The V gene end was trimmed by 5 bases and the J gene end by 8 bases; junction bases not matched to a gene: 4. CDR3 length equals 13 residues. The germline gives CDR1 SGHTA, CDR2 FQGTGA. The CDR3 reads CASSADRGRGYTF. The CDR3 bases are TGTGCCAGCAGCGCGGACAGGGGGCGAGGCTACACCTTC.

The rearrangement uses TRBV29-1 and TRBJ1-5; TRBD1 agrees at 8 bases. Germline loops: CDR1 SQVTM, CDR2 ANQGSEA. The V segment lost 6 bases and the J segment 7 bases; nucleotides outside the gene matches: 5. The CDR3 loop spans 12 amino acids. The CDR3 bases are TGCAGCGTGCAGGGGGCCGGACAGCCCCAGCATTTT. Encoded protein: CSVQGAGQPQHF.

J is TRBJ1-6 and V is TRBV6-5, with TRBD1 matching 8 bases. V lost 8 bases, J lost 10 bases, and 10 bases stayed unmatched. Germline CDR1 reads MNHEY; CDR2 reads SVGAGI. The CDR3 totals 14 residues. The CDR3 DNA sequence: TGTGCCAGCGTGGGGACAGGCCCTAAATCACCCCTCCACTTT. Amino acids: CASVGTGPKSPLHF.

This chain connects TRBV3-1 (or the pseudogene TRBV3-2) to TRBJ2-7; 14 positions match TRBD2. Germline CDR1 reads LGHDT; CDR2 reads YNNKEL (reference sequence). This CDR3 has 15 amino acids. V trimming: 4 bases; J trimming: 2 bases; junction bases outside the gene matches: 1. As DNA, the CDR3 is TGTGCCAGCAGCCCGGGACTAGCGGGGGCCTACGAGCAGTACTTC. Translated: CASSPGLAGAYEQYF.